This T cell receptor beta chain was identified during a study of OX40 agonist ivuxolimab in advanced cancers. Assay: immunoSEQ multiplex PCR; the TCRdb copy retains only in-frame clones and omits some. The table records about 67,000 clones, 87% of them present only once. From germline, CDR1 is SGHRS and CDR2 YFSETQ. The CDR3 extends over 16 amino acids. V was cut by 4 bases and J by 4 bases, with 15 bases left in between. The specimen comprised CD4+ or CD8+ T cells sorted from blood, sampled in a trial of the OX40 agonist ivuxolimab. The V gene is TRBV5-1, the J gene TRBJ1-6; D is ambiguous. The source of this sequence is an adult with an advanced solid tumor such as melanoma, head and neck, liver or kidney cancer. DNA for the CDR3: TGCGCCAGCAGCCCCGAGGTCTACAGATATAATTCACCCCTCCACTTT. Residues: CASSPEVYRYNSPLHF. Full variable domain (remainder filled in from reference TRBV5-1 and TRBJ1-6): KAGVTQTPRYLIKTRGQQVTLSCSPISGHRSVSWYQQTPGQGLQFLFEYFSETQRNKGNFPGRFSGRQFSNSRSEMNVSTLELGDSALYLCASSPEVYRYNSPLHFGNGTRLTVT.